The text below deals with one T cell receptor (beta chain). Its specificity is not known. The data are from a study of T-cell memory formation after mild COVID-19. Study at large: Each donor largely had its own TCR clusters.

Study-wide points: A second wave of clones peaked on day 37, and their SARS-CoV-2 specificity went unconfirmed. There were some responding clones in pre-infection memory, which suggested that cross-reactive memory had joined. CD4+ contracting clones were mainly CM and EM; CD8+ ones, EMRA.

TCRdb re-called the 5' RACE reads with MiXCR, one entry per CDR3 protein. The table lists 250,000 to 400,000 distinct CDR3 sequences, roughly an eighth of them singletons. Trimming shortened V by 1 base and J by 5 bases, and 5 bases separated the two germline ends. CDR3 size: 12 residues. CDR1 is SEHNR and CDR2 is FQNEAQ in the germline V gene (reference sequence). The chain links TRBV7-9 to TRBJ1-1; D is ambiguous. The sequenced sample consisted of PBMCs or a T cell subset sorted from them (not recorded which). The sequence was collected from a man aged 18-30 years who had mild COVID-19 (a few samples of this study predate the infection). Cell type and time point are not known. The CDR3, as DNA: TGTGCCAGCAGCTTAGTATTGACTGAAGCTTTCTTT. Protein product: CASSLVLTEAFF. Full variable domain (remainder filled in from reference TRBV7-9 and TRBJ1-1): DTGVSQNPRHKITKRGQNVTFRCDPISEHNRLYWYRQTLGQGPEFLTYFQNEAQLEKSRLLSDRFSAERPKGSFSTLEIQRTEQGDSAMYLCASSLVLTEAFFGQGTRLTVV.